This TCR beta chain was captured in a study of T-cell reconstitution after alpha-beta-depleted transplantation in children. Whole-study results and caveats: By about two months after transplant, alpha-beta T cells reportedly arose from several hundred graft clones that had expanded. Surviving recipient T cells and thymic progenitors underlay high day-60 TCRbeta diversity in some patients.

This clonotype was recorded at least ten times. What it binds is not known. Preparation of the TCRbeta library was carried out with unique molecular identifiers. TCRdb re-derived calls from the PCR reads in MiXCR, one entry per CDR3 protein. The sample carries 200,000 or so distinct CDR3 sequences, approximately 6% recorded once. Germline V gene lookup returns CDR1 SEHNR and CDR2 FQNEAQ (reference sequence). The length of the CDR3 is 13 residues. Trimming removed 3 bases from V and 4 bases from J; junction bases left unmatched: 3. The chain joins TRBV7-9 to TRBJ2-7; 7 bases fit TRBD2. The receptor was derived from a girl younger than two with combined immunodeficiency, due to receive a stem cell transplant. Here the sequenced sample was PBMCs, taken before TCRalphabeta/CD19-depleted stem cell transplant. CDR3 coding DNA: TGTGCCAGCAGCTTCGCCGGGGGGTACGAGCAGTACTTC. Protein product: CASSFAGGYEQYF.